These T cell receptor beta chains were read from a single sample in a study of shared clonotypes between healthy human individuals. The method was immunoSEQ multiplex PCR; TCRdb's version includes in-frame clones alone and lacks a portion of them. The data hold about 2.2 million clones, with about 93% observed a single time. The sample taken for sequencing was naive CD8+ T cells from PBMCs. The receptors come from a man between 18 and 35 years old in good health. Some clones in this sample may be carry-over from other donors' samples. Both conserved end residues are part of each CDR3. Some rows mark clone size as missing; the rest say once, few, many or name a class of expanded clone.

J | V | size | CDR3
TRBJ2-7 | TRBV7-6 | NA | CASSSLAGEPSEQYF
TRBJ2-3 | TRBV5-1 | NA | CASSSSGSWDTQYF
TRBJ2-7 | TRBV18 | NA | CASSPLSGNYEQYF
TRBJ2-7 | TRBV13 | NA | CASRMQGYYEQYF
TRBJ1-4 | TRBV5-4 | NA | CASSFENEKLFF
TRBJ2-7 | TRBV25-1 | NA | CASSTLDNLYEQYF
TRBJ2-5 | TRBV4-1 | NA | CASSQEFTSAQETQYF
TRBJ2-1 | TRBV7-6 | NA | CASSLGVKSSYNEQFF
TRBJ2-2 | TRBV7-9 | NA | CASSPGRETGELFF
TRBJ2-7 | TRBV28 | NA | CASSLYYGLSYEQYF
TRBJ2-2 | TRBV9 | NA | CASSDRGQAGELFF
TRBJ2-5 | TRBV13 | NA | CASSLNAEFKETQYF
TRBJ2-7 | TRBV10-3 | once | CAISEPAGTGDHEQYF
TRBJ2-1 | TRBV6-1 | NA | CASRKLAGNNEQFF
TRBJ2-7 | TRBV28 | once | CASSPLSVIYEQYF
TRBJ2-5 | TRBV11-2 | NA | CASSSTEGTQYF
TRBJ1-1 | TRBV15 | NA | CATSRDGAVAEAFF
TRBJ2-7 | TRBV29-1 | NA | CSVEARNSYEQYF
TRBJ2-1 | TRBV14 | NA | CASSHAYNPGGQFF
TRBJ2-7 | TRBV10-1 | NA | CASSPGLAGAYEQYF
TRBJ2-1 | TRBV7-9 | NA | CASSLGGRGQFF
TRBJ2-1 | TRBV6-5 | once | CASSLRLEFYNEQFF
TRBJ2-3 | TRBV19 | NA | CASSIDGETRKYF
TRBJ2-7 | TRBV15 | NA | CATSRTGTHYEQYF
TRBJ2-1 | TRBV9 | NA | CASSGLSGARWNEQFF
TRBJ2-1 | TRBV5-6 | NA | CASSSGTGQGEYEQFF
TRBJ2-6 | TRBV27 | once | CASSPGQGLFSGANVLTF
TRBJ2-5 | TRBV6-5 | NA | CASSYSAQGMETQYF
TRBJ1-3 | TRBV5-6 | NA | CASSLFAGAGNTIYF
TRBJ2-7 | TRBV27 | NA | CASSSQGRVWEQYF
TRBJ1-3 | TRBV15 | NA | CATSSFPFSGPGNTIYF
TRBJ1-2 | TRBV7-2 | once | CASSQPGQLFYGYTF
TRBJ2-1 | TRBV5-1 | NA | CASGNGDRLYNEQFF
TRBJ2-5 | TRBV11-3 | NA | CASSLAGGRQETQYF
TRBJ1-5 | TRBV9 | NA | CASSSASNQPQHF
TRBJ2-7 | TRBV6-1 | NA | CASSEAPAEAYEQYF
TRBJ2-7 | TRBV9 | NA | CASSAEGQATEQYF
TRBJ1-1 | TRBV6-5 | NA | CASSFSGRYMNTEAFF
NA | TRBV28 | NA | CASEGTRTYEQYF
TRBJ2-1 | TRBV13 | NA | CASSFAGGDNEQFF
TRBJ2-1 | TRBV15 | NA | CATSRGRGNFYNEQFF
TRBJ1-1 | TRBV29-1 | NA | CSVEGVTEAFF
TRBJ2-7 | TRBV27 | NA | CASSGTAYEQYF
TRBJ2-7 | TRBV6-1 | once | CASSEAGTLYEQYF
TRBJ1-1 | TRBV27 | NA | CASRPRGANTEAFF
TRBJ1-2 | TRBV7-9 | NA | CAIPKKSDRGLGGYTF
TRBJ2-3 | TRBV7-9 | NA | CASSLRVDTQYF
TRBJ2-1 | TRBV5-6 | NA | CASSFDSYNEQFF
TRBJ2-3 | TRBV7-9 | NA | CASRTSGPTDTQYF
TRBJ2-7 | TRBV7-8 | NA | CASSFGTRSSYEQYF
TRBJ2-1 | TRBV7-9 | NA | CASSYPSANEQFF
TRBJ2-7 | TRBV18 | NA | CASSPLGGQGVEQYF
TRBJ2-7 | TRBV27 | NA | CASSLGLAGEQYF